What follows describes a single TCR beta chain. The method was immunoSEQ multiplex PCR; TCRdb's version includes in-frame clones alone and lacks a portion of them. The top ten hold more than 1.5% of the sample, which has some 410,000 clones, over 80% seen once. This sample is part of a study of Ad26.COV2.S vaccination and SARS-CoV-2 variants. The treatment is: roughly 19 received Ad26.COV2.S at low or high dose, single or two shots; roughly five received placebo; per-sample allocation not given. Sampling was performed 63 days after the first vaccine or placebo injection. The germline V gene encodes CDR1 LNHDA and CDR2 SQIVND (reference sequence). This CDR3 region has 13 residues. V was shortened by 7 bases and J by 6 bases, with 15 bases between the two germline ends.

This specimen was peripheral blood, taken in a trial of Ad26.COV2.S vaccine versus placebo. The chain has TRBV19 and TRBJ1-1; maybe TRBD1 (6 bases). The receptor's source is a person aged 18-60 years who received the Ad26.COV2.S COVID-19 vaccine or a placebo. The CDR3 is CASTPARGPEAFF. The DNA of the CDR3 is TGTGCCAGTACCCCCGCCAGGGGACCTGAAGCTTTCTTT.